These 5 T cell receptor beta chains originate from one sample sequenced in a study of blood T cell repertoires in COVID-19. The table came from immunoSEQ multiplex PCR; TCRdb's copy has only in-frame clones and leaves some out. The sample holds some 76,000 clones, more than 80% seen once. The specimen sequenced was peripheral blood. Every receptor here comes from a woman aged 60-70 years with acute or convalescent COVID-19.

V is TRBV24-1 and J is TRBJ1-3; TRBD1 matches 7 bases. Germline V gene sequence: CDR1 KGHDR, CDR2 SFDVKD. The CDR3 runs to 16 residues. V gave up 4 bases and J gave up 2 bases; unmatched junction bases: 7. The CDR3 region is CATSENTQGAGNTIYF. CDR3 coding DNA: TGTGCCACCAGTGAGAACACTCAGGGGGCTGGAAACACCATATATTTT.

V gene TRBV11-2 combines with J gene TRBJ2-4; the match to TRBD2 covers 7 bases. CDR3 length: 15 amino acids. Trimming took 5 bases from V and 1 from J; bases not matched to a gene: 5. Germline V CDR1 and CDR2: SGHAT, FQNNGV. The CDR3 is CASSRQAGAKNIQYF. The CDR3 bases are TGTGCCAGCAGCAGGCAAGCGGGGGCCAAAAACATTCAGTACTTC.

This clone appeared many times. The rearrangement uses TRBV10-3 and TRBJ1-4, with TRBD1 identical over 9 bases. CDR1 and CDR2 from the germline V gene are ENHRY and SYGVKD. V dropped 2 bases and J dropped 5; count of bases not matched to a gene: 0. The CDR3 spans 14 residues. CDR3 DNA sequence: TGTGCCATCAGTGAGGGACAGGGGAATGAAAAACTGTTTTTT. Amino acid sequence: CAISEGQGNEKLFF.

This clone showed up just once. The chain couples TRBV5-1 to TRBJ2-5; TRBD2 is a possible D gene (6 bases). The V end lost 3 bases, the J end lost 5 bases, and 14 bases lay between the germline ends. Germline V gene sequence: CDR1 SGHRS, CDR2 YFSETQ. CDR3 length equals 14 residues. The CDR3 coding sequence is TGCGCCAGCAGCTCTACCGGGAGCACGGAGACCCAGTACTTC. Its protein product is CASSSTGSTETQYF. The full variable domain, its missing parts supplied by reference TRBV5-1 and TRBJ2-5, is KAGVTQTPRYLIKTRGQQVTLSCSPISGHRSVSWYQQTPGQGLQFLFEYFSETQRNKGNFPGRFSGRQFSNSRSEMNVSTLELGDSALYLCASSSTGSTETQYFGPGTRLLVL.

This CDR3 reads CASSPSPLGTANTEAFF. The CDR3 nucleotides are TGCGCCAGCAGCCCTTCCCCCCTCGGGACAGCGAACACTGAAGCTTTCTTT. The chain links TRBV5-1 to TRBJ1-1; 7 bases agree with TRBD1. CDR1 is SGHRS, CDR2 YFSETQ, per germline. V shed 4 bases and J 1 base; nucleotides not matched to a gene: 13. The CDR3 has 17 residues. The full variable domain, completed using reference TRBV5-1 and TRBJ1-1, is KAGVTQTPRYLIKTRGQQVTLSCSPISGHRSVSWYQQTPGQGLQFLFEYFSETQRNKGNFPGRFSGRQFSNSRSEMNVSTLELGDSALYLCASSPSPLGTANTEAFFGQGTRLTVV.